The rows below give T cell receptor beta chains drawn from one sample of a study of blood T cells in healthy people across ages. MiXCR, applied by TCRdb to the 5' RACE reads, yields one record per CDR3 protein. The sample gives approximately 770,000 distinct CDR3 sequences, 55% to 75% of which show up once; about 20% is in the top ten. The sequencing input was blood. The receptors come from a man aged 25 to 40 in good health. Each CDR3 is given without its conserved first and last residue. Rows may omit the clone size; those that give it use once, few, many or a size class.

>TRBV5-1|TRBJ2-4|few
ASSLADSLRDIQY
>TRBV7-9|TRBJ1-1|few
ASSFLGPGAEAF
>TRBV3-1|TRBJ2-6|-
ASSTETGGITGANVLT
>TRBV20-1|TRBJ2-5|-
SARPGGKETQY
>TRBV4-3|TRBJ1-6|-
ASSQDVGDSPLH
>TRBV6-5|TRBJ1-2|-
ASSYSRGFGLYGYT
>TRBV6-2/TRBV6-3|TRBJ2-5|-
ASSYTPTGSQETQY
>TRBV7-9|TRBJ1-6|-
ASSWAGGNNSPLH
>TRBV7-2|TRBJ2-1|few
ASSLAAPPAPYNEQF
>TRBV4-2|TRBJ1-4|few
ASSQDEKLF
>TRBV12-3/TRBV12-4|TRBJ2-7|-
ASSFEGGYEQY
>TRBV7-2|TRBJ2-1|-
ASSLEGRTSNEQF
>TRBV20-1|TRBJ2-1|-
SAHRSGSYNEQF
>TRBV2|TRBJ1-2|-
ASSDNGNYGYT
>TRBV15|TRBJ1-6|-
ATSRDLNSALH
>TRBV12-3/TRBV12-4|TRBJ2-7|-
ASSSPQGGVLYKQY
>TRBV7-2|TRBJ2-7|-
ASSLFTYEQY
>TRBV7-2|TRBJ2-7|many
ASSLGRAFPYEQY
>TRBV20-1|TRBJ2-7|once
SASWERVILGEQY
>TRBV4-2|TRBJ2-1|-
ASSQEWAGLVYNEQF
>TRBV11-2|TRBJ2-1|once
ASSTGWGFHNEQF
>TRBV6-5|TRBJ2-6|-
ASSYVVGLTGANVLT
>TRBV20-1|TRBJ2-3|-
SARSSRLAGNTDTQY
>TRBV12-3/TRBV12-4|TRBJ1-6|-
ASSFLGVGTPLH
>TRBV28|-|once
ASSFAVAGASEQY
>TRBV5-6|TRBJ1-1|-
ASSSKGQRGTEAF
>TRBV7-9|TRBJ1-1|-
ASSLNGREAF
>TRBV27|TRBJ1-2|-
ASRPMSGPHSANYGYT
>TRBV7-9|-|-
ASSRGQGKDEQY
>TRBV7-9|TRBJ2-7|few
ASSSSRRDLYEQY
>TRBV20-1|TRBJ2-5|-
SARDRPRETQY
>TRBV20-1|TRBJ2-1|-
SAQGAPTERYNEQF